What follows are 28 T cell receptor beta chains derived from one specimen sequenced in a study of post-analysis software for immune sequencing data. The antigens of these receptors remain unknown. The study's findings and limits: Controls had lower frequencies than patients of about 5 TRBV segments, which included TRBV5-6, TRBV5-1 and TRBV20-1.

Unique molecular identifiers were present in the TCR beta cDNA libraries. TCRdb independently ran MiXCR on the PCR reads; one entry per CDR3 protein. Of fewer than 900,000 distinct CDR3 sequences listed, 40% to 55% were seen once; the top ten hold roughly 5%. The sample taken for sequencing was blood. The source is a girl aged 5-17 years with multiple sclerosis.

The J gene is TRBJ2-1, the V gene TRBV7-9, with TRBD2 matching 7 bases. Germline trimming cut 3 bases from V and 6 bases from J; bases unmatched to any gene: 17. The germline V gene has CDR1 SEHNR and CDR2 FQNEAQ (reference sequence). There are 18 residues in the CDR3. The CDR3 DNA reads TGTGCCAGCAGCTTGGGGAGTCTCGGGGGAGGGGCCTCCAATGAGCAGTTCTTC. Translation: CASSLGSLGGGASNEQFF.

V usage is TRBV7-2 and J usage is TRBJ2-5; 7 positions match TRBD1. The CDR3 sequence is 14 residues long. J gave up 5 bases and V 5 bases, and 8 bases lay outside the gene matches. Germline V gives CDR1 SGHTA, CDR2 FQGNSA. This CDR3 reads CASSVTGQWETQYF. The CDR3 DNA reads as TGTGCCAGCAGCGTTACGGGACAGTGGGAGACCCAGTACTTC.

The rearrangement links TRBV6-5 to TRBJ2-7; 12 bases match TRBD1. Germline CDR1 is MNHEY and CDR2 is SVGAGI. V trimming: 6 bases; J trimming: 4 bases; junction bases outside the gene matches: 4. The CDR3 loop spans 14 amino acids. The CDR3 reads CASRRGQGAYEQYF. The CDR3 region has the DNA TGTGCCAGCAGGAGGGGACAGGGGGCTTACGAGCAGTACTTC.

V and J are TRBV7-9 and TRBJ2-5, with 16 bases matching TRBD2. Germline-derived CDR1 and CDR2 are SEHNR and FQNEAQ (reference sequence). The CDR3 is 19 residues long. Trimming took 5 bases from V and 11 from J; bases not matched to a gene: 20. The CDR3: CASSAPGLAGGPGRNEQYF. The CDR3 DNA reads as TGTGCCAGCAGCGCACCGGGACTAGCGGGAGGGCCAGGTCGGAATGAGCAGTACTTC.

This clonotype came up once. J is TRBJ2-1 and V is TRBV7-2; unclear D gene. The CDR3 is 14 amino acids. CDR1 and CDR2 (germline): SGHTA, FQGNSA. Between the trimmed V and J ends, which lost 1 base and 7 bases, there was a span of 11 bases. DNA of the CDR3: TGTGCCAGCAGCTTAGGGTCAGTTGCAAATGAGCAGTTCTTC. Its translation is CASSLGSVANEQFF.

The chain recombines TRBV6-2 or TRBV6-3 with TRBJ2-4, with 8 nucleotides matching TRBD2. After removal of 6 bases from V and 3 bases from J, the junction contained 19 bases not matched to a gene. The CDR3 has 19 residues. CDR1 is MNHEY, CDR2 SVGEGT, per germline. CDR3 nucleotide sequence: TGTGCCAGCAGGATTTCTTCCGTCAGAGCGGGAGAGGGCAAAAACATTCAGTACTTC. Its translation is CASRISSVRAGEGKNIQYF.

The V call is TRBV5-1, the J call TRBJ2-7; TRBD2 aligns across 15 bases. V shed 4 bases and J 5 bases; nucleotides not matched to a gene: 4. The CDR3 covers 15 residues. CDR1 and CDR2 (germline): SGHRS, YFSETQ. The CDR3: CASSPGLAGGHEQYF. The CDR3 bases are TGCGCCAGCAGCCCCGGACTAGCGGGAGGGCACGAGCAGTACTTC.

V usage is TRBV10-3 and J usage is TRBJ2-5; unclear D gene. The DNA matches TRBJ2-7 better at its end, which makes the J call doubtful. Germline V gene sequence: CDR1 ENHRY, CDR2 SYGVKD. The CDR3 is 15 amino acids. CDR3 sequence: CAISEFMEMTYEQYF. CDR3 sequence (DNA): TGTGCCATCAGTGAGTTTATGGAGATGACCTACGAGCAGTACTTC.

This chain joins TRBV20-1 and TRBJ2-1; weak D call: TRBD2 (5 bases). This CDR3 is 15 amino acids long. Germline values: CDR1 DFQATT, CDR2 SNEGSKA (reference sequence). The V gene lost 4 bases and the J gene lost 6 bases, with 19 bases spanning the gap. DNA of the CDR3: TGCAGTGCTACAAAGCCTAGGCTAGCTACCAATGAGCAGTTCTTC. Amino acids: CSATKPRLATNEQFF.

The CDR3 sequence is CASSLTGVAGANVLTF. Written as DNA, the CDR3 is TGCGCCAGCAGCTTGACAGGGGTAGCTGGGGCCAACGTCCTGACTTTC. The chain combines TRBV5-1 with TRBJ2-6, with 7 bases identical to TRBD1. The trim removed 1 base at V and 2 bases at J, leaving 3 bases unmatched. This CDR3 is 16 amino acids long. Germline V gene lookup returns CDR1 SGHRS and CDR2 YFSETQ.

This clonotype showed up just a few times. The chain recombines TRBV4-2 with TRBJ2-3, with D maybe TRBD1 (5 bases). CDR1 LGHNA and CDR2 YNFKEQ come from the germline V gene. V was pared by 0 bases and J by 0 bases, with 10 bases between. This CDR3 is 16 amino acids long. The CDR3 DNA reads TGTGCCAGCAGCCAAGAAGGGGTTCTTAGCACAGATACGCAGTATTTT. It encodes CASSQEGVLSTDTQYF.

CDR3 in amino acids: CASSLRSTSGRETQYF. DNA for the CDR3: TGTGCCAGCAGCCTACGATCGACTAGCGGGAGGGAGACCCAGTACTTC. The chain uses TRBV11-2 and TRBJ2-5, with 13 bases lining up with TRBD2. J was trimmed by 5 bases and V by 5 bases; bases with no gene match: 8. The CDR3 runs 16 residues. CDR1 and CDR2 (germline): SGHAT, FQNNGV.

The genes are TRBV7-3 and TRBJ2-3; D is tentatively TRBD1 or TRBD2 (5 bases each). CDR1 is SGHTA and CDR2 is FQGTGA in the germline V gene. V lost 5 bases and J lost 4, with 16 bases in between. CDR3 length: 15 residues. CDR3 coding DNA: TGTGCCAGCAGCAAAGGGGCTAGCAGTGCAGATACGCAGTATTTT. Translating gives CASSKGASSADTQYF.

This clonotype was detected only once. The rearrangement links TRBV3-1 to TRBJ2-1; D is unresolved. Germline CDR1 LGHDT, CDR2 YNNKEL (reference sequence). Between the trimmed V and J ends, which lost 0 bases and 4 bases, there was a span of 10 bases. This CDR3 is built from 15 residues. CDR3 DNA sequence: TGTGCCAGCAGCCAAGATTACCGGCCGTACAATGAGCAGTTCTTC. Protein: CASSQDYRPYNEQFF.

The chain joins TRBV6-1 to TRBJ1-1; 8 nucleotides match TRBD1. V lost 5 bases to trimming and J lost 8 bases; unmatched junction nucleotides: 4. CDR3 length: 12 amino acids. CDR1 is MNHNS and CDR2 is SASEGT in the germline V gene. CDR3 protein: CASSPRDREAFF. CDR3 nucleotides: TGTGCCAGCAGTCCCCGGGACAGGGAAGCTTTCTTT.

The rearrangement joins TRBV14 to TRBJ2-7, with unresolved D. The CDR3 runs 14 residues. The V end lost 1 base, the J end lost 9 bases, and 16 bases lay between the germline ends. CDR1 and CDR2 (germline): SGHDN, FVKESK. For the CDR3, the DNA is TGTGCCAGCAGCCAAGCAGGCAAAGCTCCGGGGCAGTACTTC. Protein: CASSQAGKAPGQYF.

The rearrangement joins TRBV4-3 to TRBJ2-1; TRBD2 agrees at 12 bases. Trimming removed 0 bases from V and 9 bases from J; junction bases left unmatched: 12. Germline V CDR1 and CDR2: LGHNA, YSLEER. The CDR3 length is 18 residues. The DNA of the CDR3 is TGCGCCAGCAGCCAAGACAATTTTCTGGAACTAGCGGGAGGTGAGCAGTTCTTC. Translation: CASSQDNFLELAGGEQFF.

Here the CDR3 DNA reads TGTGCCTGGAGGATGATGCCGACTAGCGGGACGGGGGACATTCAGTACTTC. It specifies CAWRMMPTSGTGDIQYF. The V and J genes are TRBV30 and TRBJ2-4, with 11 bases fitting TRBD2. CDR1 GTSNPN and CDR2 SVGIG come from the germline V gene (reference sequence). V shed 3 bases and J 8 bases; nucleotides not matched to a gene: 15. CDR3 length: 17 amino acids.

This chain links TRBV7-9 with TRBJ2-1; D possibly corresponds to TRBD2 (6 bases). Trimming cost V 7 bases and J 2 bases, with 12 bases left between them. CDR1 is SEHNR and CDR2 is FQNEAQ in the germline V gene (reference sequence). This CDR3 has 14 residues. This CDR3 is CASKRGGPYNEQFF. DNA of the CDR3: TGTGCCAGCAAGAGGGGAGGCCCCTACAATGAGCAGTTCTTC.

As DNA, the CDR3 is TGCAGTGCTAGAGTGGCCGACCTTGAGCAGTACTTC. This translates into CSARVADLEQYF. The V call is TRBV20-1, the J call TRBJ2-7; unclear D gene. V was cut by 1 base and J by 7 bases, with 11 bases left in between. The germline V gene has CDR1 DFQATT and CDR2 SNEGSKA (reference sequence). The CDR3 is 12 amino acids.

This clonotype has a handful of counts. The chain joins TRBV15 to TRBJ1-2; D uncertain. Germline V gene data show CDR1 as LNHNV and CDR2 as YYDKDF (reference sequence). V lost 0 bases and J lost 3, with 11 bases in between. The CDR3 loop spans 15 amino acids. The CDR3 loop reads CATSRDIPGDYGYTF. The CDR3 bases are TGTGCCACCAGCAGAGACATACCTGGGGACTATGGCTACACCTTC.

CDR3 protein: CSVETGTNTGELFF. The CDR3 DNA sequence: TGCAGCGTTGAAACGGGCACGAACACCGGGGAGCTGTTTTTT. The J gene is TRBJ2-2, the V gene TRBV29-1, with D uncertain. The CDR3 has 14 residues. Germline V gene sequence: CDR1 SQVTM, CDR2 ANQGSEA. The germline V and J ends were trimmed by 2 bases and 0 bases, with 7 bases remaining between them.

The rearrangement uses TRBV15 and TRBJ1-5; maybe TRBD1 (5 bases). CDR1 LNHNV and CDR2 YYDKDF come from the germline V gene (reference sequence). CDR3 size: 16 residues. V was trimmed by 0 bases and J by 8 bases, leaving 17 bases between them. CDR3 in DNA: TGTGCCACCAGCAGAGATCGGGGGAGGCGACTGGAGCCCCAGCATTTT. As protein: CATSRDRGRRLEPQHF. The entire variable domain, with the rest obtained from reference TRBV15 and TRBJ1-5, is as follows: DAMVIQNPRYQVTQFGKPVTLSCSQTLNHNVMYWYQQKSSQAPKLLFHYYDKDFNNEADTPDNFQSRRPNTSFCFLDIRSPGLGDTAMYLCATSRDRGRRLEPQHFGDGTRLSIL.

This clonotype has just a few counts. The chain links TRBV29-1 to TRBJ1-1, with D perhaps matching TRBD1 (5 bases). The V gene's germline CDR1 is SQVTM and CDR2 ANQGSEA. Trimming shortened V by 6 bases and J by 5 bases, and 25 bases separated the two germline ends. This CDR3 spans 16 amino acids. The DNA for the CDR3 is TGCAGCGTCCCGAAGGCAGGCTTTACGGGGCGTACTGAAGCTTTCTTT. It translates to CSVPKAGFTGRTEAFF.

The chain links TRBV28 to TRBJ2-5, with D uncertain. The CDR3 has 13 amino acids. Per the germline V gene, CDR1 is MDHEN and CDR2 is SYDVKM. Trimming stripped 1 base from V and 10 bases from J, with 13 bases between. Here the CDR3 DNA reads TGTGCCAGCAGTTTATCCCCCTCGTTAGACCAGTACTTC. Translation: CASSLSPSLDQYF.

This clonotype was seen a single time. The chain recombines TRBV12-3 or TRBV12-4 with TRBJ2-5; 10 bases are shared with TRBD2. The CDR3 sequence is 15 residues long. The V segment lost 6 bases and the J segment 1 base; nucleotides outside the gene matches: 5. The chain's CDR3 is CASRKREGLQETQYF. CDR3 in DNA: TGTGCCAGCAGGAAGCGGGAGGGCCTCCAAGAGACCCAGTACTTC.

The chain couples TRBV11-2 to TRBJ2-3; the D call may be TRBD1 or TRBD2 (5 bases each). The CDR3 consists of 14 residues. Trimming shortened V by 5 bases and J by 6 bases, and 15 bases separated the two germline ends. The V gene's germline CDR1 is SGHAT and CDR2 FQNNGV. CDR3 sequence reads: CASSPSGSGDTQYF. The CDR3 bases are TGTGCCAGCAGCCCTTCGGGGTCAGGGGATACGCAGTATTTT.

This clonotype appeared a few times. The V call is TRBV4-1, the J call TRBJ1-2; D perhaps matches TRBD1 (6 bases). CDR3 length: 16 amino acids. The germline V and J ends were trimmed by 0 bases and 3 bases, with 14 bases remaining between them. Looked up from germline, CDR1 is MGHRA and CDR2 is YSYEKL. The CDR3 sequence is CASSQDTAGTYYGYTF. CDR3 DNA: TGCGCCAGCAGCCAAGATACGGCAGGGACATACTATGGCTACACCTTC.